The rows below give T cell receptor beta chains drawn from one sample of a study of T cell repertoires in ileal Crohn's disease. Assay used: immunoSEQ multiplex PCR; TCRdb lists only in-frame clones, some missing. The table includes several thousand clones, approximately 80% detected once. Source material: ileal tissue. These TCRs come from an adult with Crohn's disease. Both conserved end residues are part of each CDR3. A D gene is named only where the DNA matches it firmly. Size is omitted from some rows. Given values are once, few, many or a class for expanded clones.

CDR3 protein	CDR3 DNA	clone size	D gene	V gene	J gene
CATSDWSSYNEQFF	TGTGCCACCTCGGACTGGAGCTCCTACAATGAGCAGTTCTTC	.	.	TRBV19	TRBJ2-1
CASSQDLGAVYSYEQYF	TGCGCCAGCAGCCAAGATTTGGGAGCTGTTTACTCCTACGAGCAGTACTTC	.	.	TRBV4-1	TRBJ2-7
CASSPTILDRNTEAFF	TGTGCCAGCTCACCCACAATTTTGGACAGGAACACTGAAGCTTTCTTT	once	.	TRBV18	TRBJ1-1
CAWSVLEAFF	TGTGCCTGGAGTGTACTGGAAGCTTTCTTT	.	.	TRBV30	TRBJ1-1
CASSRTGGNTEAFF	TGTGCCAGTAGTCGGACAGGAGGGAACACTGAAGCTTTCTTT	.	TRBD1	TRBV19	TRBJ1-1
CATPPSGRHYRSTDTQYF	TGCGCCACCCCGCCGAGCGGGAGACACTATAGGAGCACAGATACGCAGTATTTT	.	TRBD2	TRBV5-1	TRBJ2-3
CASSLKGRASGSFETQYF	TGTGCCAGCAGCTTAAAGGGGCGGGCTAGCGGGAGCTTCGAGACCCAGTACTTC	.	TRBD2	TRBV7-3	TRBJ2-5
CATSSSAGGETQYF	TGTGCCACCAGCTCAAGCGCAGGAGGGGAGACCCAGTACTTC	.	.	TRBV15	TRBJ2-5
CASSPSQRKNNEQFF	TGTGCCAGCTCACCAAGCCAGCGGAAAAACAATGAGCAGTTCTTC	.	.	TRBV18	TRBJ2-1
CASGRWEGMNTGELFF	TGTGCCAGTGGGAGATGGGAGGGGATGAACACCGGGGAGCTGTTTTTT	.	TRBD2	TRBV11-3	TRBJ2-2
CAINPSGTENSPLHF	TGTGCCATCAACCCTTCCGGGACAGAGAATTCCCCCCTCCACTTT	.	TRBD1	TRBV10-3	TRBJ1-6
CASSADTSDEQFF	TGTGCCAGTAGCGCCGATACTAGCGATGAGCAGTTCTTC	.	TRBD2	TRBV19	TRBJ2-1
CASSLLTSGSGYEQYF	TGCGCCAGCAGCTTGTTAACTAGCGGGAGCGGCTACGAGCAGTACTTC	.	TRBD2	TRBV5-1	TRBJ2-7
CSVLASGTYEQYF	TGCAGCGTATTGGCTAGCGGGACCTACGAGCAGTACTTC	.	TRBD2	TRBV29-1	TRBJ2-7
CASSVDVRANYGYTF	TGTGCCAGCAGCGTAGATGTGAGAGCTAACTATGGCTACACCTTC	.	.	TRBV9	TRBJ1-2
CASSPAGLGGTDTQYF	TGCGCCAGCAGCCCGGCGGGACTAGGTGGCACAGATACGCAGTATTTT	once	TRBD2	TRBV5-1	TRBJ2-3
CASSGTGTAYEQYF	TGCGCCAGCAGCGGGACCGGGACTGCCTACGAGCAGTACTTC	.	.	TRBV10-2	TRBJ2-7
CASEGLADEQFF	TGTGCCAGCGAAGGACTAGCGGATGAGCAGTTCTTC	.	TRBD2	TRBV6-1	TRBJ2-1
CASSKLYNRGQGVNEQFF	TGTGCCAGCAGCAAACTGTACAACAGGGGACAGGGGGTTAACGAGCAGTTCTTC	.	.	TRBV21-1	TRBJ2-1
CASSRGLAGSDTQYF	TGTGCCAGCAGTCGGGGACTAGCGGGCTCTGATACGCAGTATTTT	.	TRBD2	TRBV11-3	TRBJ2-3
CASKLAGEADTQYF	TGCGCCAGCAAACTAGCGGGAGAGGCAGATACGCAGTATTTT	.	TRBD2	TRBV5-1	TRBJ2-3
CASSEARGDYGYTF	TGTGCCAGCAGTGAAGCCAGGGGAGACTATGGCTACACCTTC	.	.	TRBV25-1	TRBJ1-2
CASSSQGQTSGNTIYF	TGTGCCAGCAGTTCCCAGGGACAGACCTCTGGAAACACCATATATTTT	once	TRBD1	TRBV6-5	TRBJ1-3
CASRRVDSVEKLFF	TGTGCCAGCAGACGGGTAGATTCTGTAGAAAAACTGTTTTTT	.	.	TRBV5-6	TRBJ1-4
CASSTGDARSYEQYF	TGTGCCAGCAGCACCGGAGACGCCCGCTCCTACGAGCAGTACTTC	few	.	TRBV21-1	TRBJ2-7
CATGTSADTQYF	TGTGCCACCGGGACTAGCGCAGATACGCAGTATTTT	.	TRBD2	TRBV2	TRBJ2-3
CASSQDRWVTSVARNIQYF	TGCGCCAGCAGCCAAGATCGGTGGGTAACTAGCGTAGCTAGGAACATTCAGTACTTC	.	TRBD2	TRBV4-1	TRBJ2-4
CASSVGVVSSGRGNTGELFF	TGTGCCAGCAGCGTGGGTGTCGTGAGTAGCGGGAGAGGGAACACCGGGGAGCTGTTTTTT	.	TRBD2	TRBV9	TRBJ2-2
CASSLEGQTNSPLHF	TGCGCCAGCAGCTTGGAGGGACAGACTAATTCACCCCTCCACTTT	.	TRBD1	TRBV5-1	TRBJ1-6
CASSIASVRTEQFF	TGTGCCAGTAGTATAGCTAGCGTCCGTACTGAGCAGTTCTTC	few	.	TRBV19	TRBJ2-1
CASSLSAGVTEAFF	TGTGCCAGCAGTTTATCGGCAGGGGTTACTGAAGCTTTCTTT	few	.	TRBV27	TRBJ1-1
CASRRAHTDTQYF	TGTGCCAGCAGGCGGGCCCACACAGATACGCAGTATTTT	.	.	TRBV27	TRBJ2-3
CTSSGGLSGANVLTF	TGCACCAGCAGCGGGGGGTTGTCTGGGGCCAACGTCCTGACTTTC	.	TRBD2	TRBV5-1	TRBJ2-6
CASSRGQGEYSGANVLTF	TGTGCCAGTAGTAGAGGACAGGGGGAGTACTCTGGGGCCAACGTCCTGACTTTC	.	TRBD1	TRBV19	TRBJ2-6
CASSDGRVNQPQHF	TGTGCCAGCAGTGATGGCAGGGTCAATCAGCCCCAGCATTTT	once	.	TRBV25-1	TRBJ1-5
CASQQINEQFF	TGTGCCAGCCAACAAATCAATGAGCAGTTCTTC	.	.	TRBV19	TRBJ2-1
CASSPTPLRSTDTQYF	TGTGCCAGCAGCCCCACCCCCCTGCGGAGCACAGATACGCAGTATTTT	.	.	TRBV11-3	TRBJ2-3
CSVDPGQMWGYTF	TGCAGCGTTGACCCGGGACAGATGTGGGGCTACACCTTC	.	TRBD1	TRBV29-1	TRBJ1-2
CASINRDRPYEQYF	TGTGCCAGCATCAACCGGGACAGACCCTACGAGCAGTACTTC	.	TRBD1	TRBV18	TRBJ2-7
CASSLLAESTHEQYF	TGCGCCAGCAGCCTCCTTGCGGAGTCCACCCACGAGCAGTACTTC	.	.	TRBV5-1	TRBJ2-7
CASRGSGSGYEQYF	TGTGCCAGCAGGGGTAGCGGGAGCGGTTACGAGCAGTACTTC	.	TRBD2	TRBV2	TRBJ2-7
CASSLGGGQETQYF	TGTGCCAGCAGCTTAGGGGGGGGCCAAGAGACCCAGTACTTC	few	TRBD2	TRBV7-3	TRBJ2-5
CASSSIAGGRSGSQYF	TGCGCCAGCAGCTCGATAGCGGGAGGCCGATCGGGTTCACAGTACTTC	.	TRBD2	TRBV5-1	TRBJ2-5
CASSDSGQGADGYTF	TGTGCCAGCAGTGACTCGGGGCAGGGGGCAGATGGCTACACCTTC	.	TRBD1	TRBV6-4	TRBJ1-2
CASSRPSGKDNEQFF	TGTGCCAGCAGTCGCCCTAGCGGGAAGGACAATGAGCAGTTCTTC	.	TRBD2	TRBV6-5	TRBJ2-1
CASSPDRGFHYGYTF	TGTGCCAGCTCACCTGACAGGGGGTTTCACTATGGCTACACCTTC	.	TRBD1	TRBV18	TRBJ1-2
CASSLETGTGANVLTF	TGTGCCAGCAGCTTGGAGACAGGGACTGGGGCCAACGTCCTGACTTTC	.	TRBD1	TRBV5-8	TRBJ2-6